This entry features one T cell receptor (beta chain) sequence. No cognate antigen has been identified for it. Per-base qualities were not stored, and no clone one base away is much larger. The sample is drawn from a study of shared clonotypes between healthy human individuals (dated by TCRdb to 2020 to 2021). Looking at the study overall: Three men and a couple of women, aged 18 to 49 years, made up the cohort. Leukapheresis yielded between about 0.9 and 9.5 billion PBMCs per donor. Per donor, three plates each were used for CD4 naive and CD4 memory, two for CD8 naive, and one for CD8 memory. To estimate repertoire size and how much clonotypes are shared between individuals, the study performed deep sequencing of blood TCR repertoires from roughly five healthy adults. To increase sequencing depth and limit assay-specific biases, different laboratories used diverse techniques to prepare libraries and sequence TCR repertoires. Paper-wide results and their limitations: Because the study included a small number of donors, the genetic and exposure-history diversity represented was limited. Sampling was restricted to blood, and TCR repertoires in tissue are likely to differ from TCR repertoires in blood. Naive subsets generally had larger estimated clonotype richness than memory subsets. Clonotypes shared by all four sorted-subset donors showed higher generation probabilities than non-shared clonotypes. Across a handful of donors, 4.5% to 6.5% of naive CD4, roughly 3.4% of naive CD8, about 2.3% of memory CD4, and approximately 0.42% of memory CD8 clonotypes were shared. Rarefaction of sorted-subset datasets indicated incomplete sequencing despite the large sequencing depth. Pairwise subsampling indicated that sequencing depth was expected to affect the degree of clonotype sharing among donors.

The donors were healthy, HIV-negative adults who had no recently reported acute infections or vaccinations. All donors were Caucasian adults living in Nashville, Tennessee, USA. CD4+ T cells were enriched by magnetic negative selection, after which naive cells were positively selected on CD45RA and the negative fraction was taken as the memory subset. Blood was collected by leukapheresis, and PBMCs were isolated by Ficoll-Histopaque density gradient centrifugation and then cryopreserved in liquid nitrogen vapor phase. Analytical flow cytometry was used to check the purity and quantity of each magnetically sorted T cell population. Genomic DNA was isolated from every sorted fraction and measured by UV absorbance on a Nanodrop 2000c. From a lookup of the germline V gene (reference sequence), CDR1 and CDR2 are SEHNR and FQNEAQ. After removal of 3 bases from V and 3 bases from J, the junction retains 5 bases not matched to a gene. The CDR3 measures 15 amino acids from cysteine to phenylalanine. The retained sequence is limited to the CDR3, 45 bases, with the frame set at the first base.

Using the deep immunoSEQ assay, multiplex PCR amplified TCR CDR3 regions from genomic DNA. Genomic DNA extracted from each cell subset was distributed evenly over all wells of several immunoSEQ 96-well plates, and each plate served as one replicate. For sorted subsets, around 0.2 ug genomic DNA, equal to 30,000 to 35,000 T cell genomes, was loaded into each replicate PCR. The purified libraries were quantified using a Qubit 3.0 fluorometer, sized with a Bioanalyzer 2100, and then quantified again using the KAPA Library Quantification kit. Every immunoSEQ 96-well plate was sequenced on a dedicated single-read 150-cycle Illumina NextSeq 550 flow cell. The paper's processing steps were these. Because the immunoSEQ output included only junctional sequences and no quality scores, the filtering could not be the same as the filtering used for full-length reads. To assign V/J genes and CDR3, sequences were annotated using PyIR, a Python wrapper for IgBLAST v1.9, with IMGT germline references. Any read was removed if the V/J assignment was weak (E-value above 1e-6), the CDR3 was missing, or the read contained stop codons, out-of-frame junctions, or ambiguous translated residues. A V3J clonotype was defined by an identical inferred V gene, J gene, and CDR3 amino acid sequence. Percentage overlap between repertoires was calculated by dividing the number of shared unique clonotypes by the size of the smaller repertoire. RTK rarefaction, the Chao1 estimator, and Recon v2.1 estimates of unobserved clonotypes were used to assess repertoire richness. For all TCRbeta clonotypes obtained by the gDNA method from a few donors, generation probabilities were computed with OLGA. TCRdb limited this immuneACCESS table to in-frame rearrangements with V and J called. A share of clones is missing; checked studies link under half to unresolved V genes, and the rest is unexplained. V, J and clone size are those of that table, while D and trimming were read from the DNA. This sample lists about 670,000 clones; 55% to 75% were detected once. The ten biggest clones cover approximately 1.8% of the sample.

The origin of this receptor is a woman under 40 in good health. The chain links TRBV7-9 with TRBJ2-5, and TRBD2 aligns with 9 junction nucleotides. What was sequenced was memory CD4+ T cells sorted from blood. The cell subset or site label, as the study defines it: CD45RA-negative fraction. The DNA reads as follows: TGTGCCAGCAGCTTCATGGGACTAGCAGAAGAGACCCAGTACTTC. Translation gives CASSFMGLAEETQYF.